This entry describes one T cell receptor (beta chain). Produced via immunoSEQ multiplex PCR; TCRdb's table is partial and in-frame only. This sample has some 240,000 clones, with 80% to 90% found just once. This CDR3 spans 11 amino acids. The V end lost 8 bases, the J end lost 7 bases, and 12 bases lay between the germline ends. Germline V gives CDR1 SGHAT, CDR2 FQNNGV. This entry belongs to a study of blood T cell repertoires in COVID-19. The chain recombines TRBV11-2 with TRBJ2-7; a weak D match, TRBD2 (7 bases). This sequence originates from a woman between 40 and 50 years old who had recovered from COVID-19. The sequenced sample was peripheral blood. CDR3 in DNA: TGTGCCAGCGGGGGGGCCTGGGAGCAGTACTTC. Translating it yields CASGGAWEQYF.